The following is a T cell receptor beta chain sequence with its context. RNA extraction and reverse transcription yielded cDNA as sequencing template. Some clones are missing from TCRdb's copy, which holds only in-frame ones; the method was immunoSEQ multiplex PCR. The sample lists over 200,000 clones, 64% occurring once. Treatment defined: oral pan-JAK inhibitor, 5-10 mg twice daily. The data were obtained in a study of CD8+ T cells in alopecia areata. CDR3 size: 12 residues. The ends were cut back, 0 bases at V and 9 bases at J, with 6 bases in the middle. Germline V CDR1 and CDR2: MNHEY, SVGAGI. The chain recombines TRBV6-5 with TRBJ1-5; D unresolved. The sample was CD4+ T cells sorted from blood, taken at week 4, from a patient treated with tofacitinib. The origin of this receptor is a human donor with alopecia areata. The CDR3 bases are TGTGCCAGCAGTTACTCTCTGGCGCCCCAGCATTTT. Translating gives CASSYSLAPQHF.